The 25 T cell receptor beta chains reported below all come from one sample, sequenced in a study of blood T cell repertoires in COVID-19. Measured with immunoSEQ multiplex PCR; TCRdb has only the in-frame clones, and not every one. The sample lists some 81,000 clones, about 95% occurring once. Material for sequencing was peripheral blood. The source is a human donor with active COVID-19. The donor label of this sample is uncertain.

The chain joins TRBV4-2 to TRBJ2-1; D gene unclear. The CDR3 runs 14 residues. Trimming removed 0 bases at V and 5 bases at J, with 8 bases between. Germline V gene data show CDR1 as LGHNA and CDR2 as YNFKEQ. The CDR3 here is CASSQDPTDNEQFF. The CDR3 DNA reads as TGTGCCAGCAGCCAAGATCCTACAGACAATGAGCAGTTCTTC.

The V gene is TRBV4-1, the J gene TRBJ2-1, with 12 bases aligning to TRBD2. Germline V CDR1 and CDR2: MGHRA, YSYEKL. The CDR3 contains 15 residues. Trimming cost V 1 base and J 7 bases; bases outside gene matches: 2. As DNA, the CDR3 is TGCGCCAGCAGCCAAGGACTAGCGGGAGCAAATGAGCAGTTCTTC. Amino acid sequence: CASSQGLAGANEQFF.

The chain links TRBV7-9 to TRBJ2-1; a weak D match, TRBD2 (6 bases). Germline loops: CDR1 SEHNR, CDR2 FQNEAQ (reference sequence). The V gene lost 1 base and the J gene lost 6 bases, with 16 bases spanning the gap. This CDR3 is built from 16 residues. In DNA, the CDR3 is TGTGCCAGCAGCTTAGTCGGGACTCGGGTTGGCAATGAGCAGTTCTTC. This codes for CASSLVGTRVGNEQFF.

The V gene is TRBV9, the J gene TRBJ1-1; 7 bases align to TRBD1. Trimming took 3 bases from V and 11 from J; bases not matched to a gene: 10. The CDR3 sequence is 13 residues long. Germline lookup yields CDR1 SGDLS and CDR2 YYNGEE. The CDR3 region has the DNA TGTGCCAGCAGCGCGGGGGACAGTTTGGTGGCTTTCTTT. Its translation is CASSAGDSLVAFF.

The gene calls are TRBV18 and TRBJ1-2; D remains ambiguous. V was pared by 0 bases and J by 7 bases, with 9 bases between. Germline V CDR1 and CDR2: KGHSH, LQKENI. This CDR3 has 13 residues. Here the CDR3 DNA reads TGTGCCAGCTCACCACCGATACGGGTTGGCTACACCTTC. Amino acids: CASSPPIRVGYTF.

This clone was counted only a few times. This chain uses TRBV19 with TRBJ1-5; 8 bases are a match to TRBD1. The CDR3 has 15 residues. The germline CDR1 and CDR2 sequences are LNHDA and SQIVND (reference sequence). With 4 bases clipped from V and 3 bases from J, the junction kept 5 bases outside the gene matches. CDR3 loop: CASSTRDRINQPQHF. The CDR3 nucleotides are TGTGCCAGTAGTACGAGGGACAGGATCAATCAGCCCCAGCATTTT.

CDR3 coding DNA: TGCGCCAGCAGCCAAGGGGCAGGGGGCATGAACACCGGGGAGCTGTTTTTT. Protein: CASSQGAGGMNTGELFF. V usage is TRBV4-3 and J usage is TRBJ2-2; 8 nucleotides line up with TRBD1. The CDR3 runs 17 residues. The junction had 5 bases not matched to a gene; V was cut back by 1 base and J by 1 base. Germline CDR1 is LGHNA and CDR2 is YSLEER.

The chain employs TRBV3-1 (or the pseudogene TRBV3-2) and TRBJ2-5; D is undetermined. The CDR3 sequence is 15 residues long. Between the trimmed V and J ends, which lost 0 bases and 2 bases, there was a span of 10 bases. CDR1 LGHDT and CDR2 YNNKEL come from the germline V gene (reference sequence). DNA of the CDR3: TGTGCCAGCAGCCAAGATGCGGCGGTGCAAGAGACCCAGTACTTC. Translating it yields CASSQDAAVQETQYF.

The genes are TRBV10-3 and TRBJ1-1; a weak D match, TRBD1 (5 bases). V was pared by 4 bases and J by 3 bases, with 9 bases between. There are 13 residues in the CDR3. Germline CDR1 is ENHRY and CDR2 is SYGVKD. The CDR3 sequence is CAISVGGDTEAFF. DNA for the CDR3: TGTGCCATCAGTGTGGGGGGGGACACTGAAGCTTTCTTT.

This clone was detected once. The chain combines TRBV4-1 with TRBJ1-5; D remains unclear. The CDR3 is 14 residues long. Germline V gene lookup returns CDR1 MGHRA and CDR2 YSYEKL. Trimming cost V 3 bases and J 2 bases, with 8 bases left between them. The CDR3 region is CASSHTTGNQPQHF. The CDR3 region has the DNA TGCGCCAGCAGCCATACAACCGGCAATCAGCCCCAGCATTTT.

The DNA of the CDR3 is TGTGCCAGTAGTATGAGTTCCGATTACGAGCAGTACTTC. Encoded protein: CASSMSSDYEQYF. The chain recombines TRBV19 with TRBJ2-7; D uncertain. V lost 3 bases, J lost 4 bases, and 10 bases lay in between. The CDR3 covers 13 residues. Per the germline V gene, CDR1 is LNHDA and CDR2 is SQIVND (reference sequence).

CDR3 loop: CASSPVLAGGPADTQYF. The CDR3 bases are TGTGCCAGCAGCCCCGTTCTAGCGGGGGGGCCCGCAGATACGCAGTATTTT. The rearrangement joins TRBV7-9 to TRBJ2-3; 12 bases match TRBD2. The CDR3 is made up of 17 amino acids. The germline V gene has CDR1 SEHNR and CDR2 FQNEAQ (reference sequence). Germline trimming cut 5 bases from V and 4 bases from J; bases unmatched to any gene: 10.

V and J are TRBV5-6 and TRBJ2-2; tentative D call: TRBD1 (6 bases). The ends were cut back, 0 bases at V and 5 bases at J, with 14 bases in the middle. Germline V lookup: CDR1 SGHDT, CDR2 YYEEEE. The length of the CDR3 is 16 residues. The CDR3 is CASSLAERGGTGELFF. The CDR3 DNA is TGTGCCAGCAGCTTGGCAGAGAGAGGGGGTACCGGGGAGCTGTTTTTT. The full variable domain, rest sourced from reference TRBV5-6 and TRBJ2-2, is DAGVTQSPTHLIKTRGQQVTLRCSPKSGHDTVSWYQQALGQGPQFIFQYYEEEERQRGNFPDRFSGHQFPNYSSELNVNALLLGDSALYLCASSLAERGGTGELFFGEGSRLTVL.

The gene calls are TRBV25-1 and TRBJ2-1; 10 positions match TRBD2. Germline CDR1 MGHDK, CDR2 SYGVNS. CDR3 length: 14 residues. Unmatched junction bases numbered 6, after V lost 6 bases and J lost 7 bases. In DNA, the CDR3 is TGTGCCAGCAGGAGGACTAGCGGCCAAAATGAGCAGTTCTTC. Its protein product is CASRRTSGQNEQFF. Complete variable domain (other parts from reference TRBV25-1 and TRBJ2-1): EADIYQTPRYLVIGTGKKITLECSQTMGHDKMYWYQQDPGMELHLIHYSYGVNSTEKGDLSSESTVSRIRTEHFPLTLESARPSHTSQYLCASRRTSGQNEQFFGPGTRLTVL.

The V call is TRBV3-1 (or the pseudogene TRBV3-2), the J call TRBJ1-2; D is undetermined. Germline CDR1 LGHDT, CDR2 YNNKEL (reference sequence). The CDR3 runs to 13 residues. Deletions cut 3 bases from V and 1 base from J, with 6 bases between. The CDR3 region is CASSQGVNYGYTF. In DNA form, the CDR3 reads TGTGCCAGCAGCCAGGGAGTTAACTATGGCTACACCTTC.

J is TRBJ2-7 and V is TRBV28; 7 bases fit TRBD1. The CDR3 sequence is 14 residues long. Germline V CDR1 and CDR2: MDHEN, SYDVKM. The trim removed 6 bases at V and 7 bases at J, leaving 12 bases unmatched. The CDR3 is CASSVGGQPLEQYF. In nucleotides, the CDR3 is TGTGCCAGCAGCGTAGGGGGACAGCCGTTGGAGCAGTACTTC.

The CDR3 spells CASSRSGGPSWQFF. The CDR3 nucleotides are TGCGCCAGCAGCCGTAGCGGGGGGCCATCTTGGCAGTTCTTC. V and J are TRBV4-1 and TRBJ2-1; 10 bases map to TRBD2. This CDR3 has 14 residues. In germline, CDR1 is MGHRA, CDR2 YSYEKL. The J segment lost 12 bases and the V segment lost 4 bases, leaving 9 bases of the junction unmatched.

The V gene is TRBV6-5, the J gene TRBJ1-5, with D possibly TRBD1 on 6 matching bases. The V gene lost 0 bases and the J gene lost 4 bases, with 13 bases spanning the gap. The CDR3 extends over 16 amino acids. Germline V gives CDR1 MNHEY, CDR2 SVGAGI. CDR3 coding DNA: TGTGCCAGCAGTTACTCGTTCGGGACACCGAATCAGCCCCAGCATTTT. Protein sequence: CASSYSFGTPNQPQHF.

V gene TRBV18 combines with J gene TRBJ2-2; tentative D call: TRBD1 (7 bases). V lost 1 base to trimming and J lost 4 bases, with 13 bases between them. The germline gives CDR1 KGHSH, CDR2 LQKENI. The length of the CDR3 is 16 residues. CDR3 amino acids: CASSPQRQGGTGELFF. The CDR3 nucleotides are TGTGCCAGCTCACCACAACGGCAGGGGGGCACCGGGGAGCTGTTTTTT.

The CDR3 sequence is CASSRTSKNTGELFF. CDR3 nucleotides: TGTGCCAGCAGCCGGACTAGCAAAAACACCGGGGAGCTGTTTTTT. The V gene is TRBV4-2, the J gene TRBJ2-2, with TRBD2 identical over 8 bases. J lost 2 bases, V lost 4 bases, and 3 bases had no gene match. The CDR3 contains 15 residues. Germline values: CDR1 LGHNA, CDR2 YNFKEQ.

This rearrangement joins TRBV27 to TRBJ1-2, with D possibly being TRBD1 (6 bases). Trimming left V 5 bases short and J 4 bases short, with 17 bases between. Germline V lookup: CDR1 MNHEY, CDR2 SMNVEV (reference sequence). The CDR3 sequence is 15 residues long. The CDR3 region has the DNA TGTGCCAGCAGTGCCCTCAGGGGTAAAGTCTATGGCTACACCTTC. This encodes CASSALRGKVYGYTF.

CDR3 coding DNA: TGTGCCAGCAGCTCCGGACAGTACTATGGCTACACCTTC. Its translation is CASSSGQYYGYTF. The gene calls are TRBV6-6 and TRBJ1-2; D possibly corresponds to TRBD1 (6 bases). CDR1 is MNHNY, CDR2 SVGAGI, per germline (reference sequence). Trimming stripped 6 bases from V and 3 bases from J, with 11 bases between. The CDR3 sequence is 13 residues long.

CDR3 nucleotide sequence: TGTGCCAGCAGACAGACTAGCGGGAGCGCCAATGAGCAGTTCTTC. Amino acid sequence: CASRQTSGSANEQFF. The V call is TRBV28, the J call TRBJ2-1, with 12 bases aligning to TRBD2. This CDR3 is built from 15 residues. V dropped 6 bases and J dropped 6; count of bases not matched to a gene: 6. The germline V gene has CDR1 MDHEN and CDR2 SYDVKM.

The chain recombines TRBV11-2 with TRBJ2-1, with 10 bases matching TRBD2. V lost 2 bases, J lost 3 bases, and 4 bases stayed unmatched. The germline V gene encodes CDR1 SGHAT and CDR2 FQNNGV. This CDR3 comprises 16 residues. The CDR3 region is CASSLLRLAGYNEQFF. For the CDR3, the DNA is TGTGCCAGCAGCTTACTTAGACTAGCGGGCTACAATGAGCAGTTCTTC.

This clone was counted between two and nine times. The rearrangement uses TRBV7-9 and TRBJ1-2; 9 positions agree with TRBD1. The ends lost 4 bases at V and 5 bases at J; junction bases unmatched: 5. The germline CDR1 and CDR2 sequences are SEHNR and FQNEAQ (reference sequence). The CDR3 covers 14 residues. CDR3 coding DNA: TGTGCCAGCAGCTCCGGGACAGGGAATTATGGCTACACCTTC. This codes for CASSSGTGNYGYTF.